The text below deals with one T cell receptor beta chain. The data were obtained in a study of T-cell memory formation after mild COVID-19. Overall study context: Across donors, TCR clusters were largely donor specific.

This CDR3 has 14 residues. Germline values: CDR1 MGHRA, CDR2 YSYEKL. The V end lost 0 bases, the J end lost 4 bases, and 9 bases lay between the germline ends. TCRdb recomputed calls from the 5' RACE reads with MiXCR, one row per CDR3 protein. This table has about 400,000 distinct CDR3 sequences, 23% appearing once. This chain connects TRBV4-1 to TRBJ1-1, with D possibly TRBD1 on 6 matching bases. This clonotype was sampled from an adult woman who had mild COVID-19 (a few samples of this study predate the infection). Cell type and time point are not known. The material sequenced was PBMCs or a T cell subset sorted from them (not recorded which). CDR3 residues: CASSQDRGSTEAFF. Written as DNA, the CDR3 is TGCGCCAGCAGCCAAGACAGGGGCTCCACTGAAGCTTTCTTT.